The 29 T cell receptor beta chains given below trace back to one sample, sequenced in a study of PD-1 blockade in mismatch repair-deficient tumors. Their antigen targets remain unknown. Noted time point: identical approximately eleven-day culture without peptide (control). Assay used: immunoSEQ multiplex PCR; TCRdb lists only in-frame clones, some missing. The data hold around 13,000 clones, with 86% observed a single time. This specimen consisted of cells cultured in vitro, obtained from a patient treated with pembrolizumab. The receptors come from an adult with mismatch repair-deficient cancer.

V and J are TRBV9 and TRBJ1-2; D may be TRBD1 (6 bases). Germline loops: CDR1 SGDLS, CDR2 YYNGEE. The CDR3 spans 16 residues. V was shortened by 3 bases and J by 2 bases, with 17 bases between the two germline ends. The CDR3 is CASSAGGRTANYGYTF. The CDR3 nucleotides read TGTGCCAGCAGCGCCGGGGGGCGGACGGCAAACTATGGCTACACCTTC.

V usage is TRBV7-9 and J usage is TRBJ2-3, with D perhaps TRBD2 (5 bases). The CDR3 length is 14 residues. In germline, CDR1 is SEHNR, CDR2 FQNEAQ (reference sequence). The ends were cut back, 1 base at V and 5 bases at J, with 10 bases in the middle. The CDR3 region is CASSLGGRIDTQYF. CDR3 DNA sequence: TGTGCCAGCAGCTTAGGAGGGCGGATAGATACGCAGTATTTT.

This clone was detected once. V usage is TRBV25-1 and J usage is TRBJ2-2; a weak D match, TRBD1 (6 bases). Germline assignment: CDR1 MGHDK and CDR2 SYGVNS. The length of the CDR3 is 14 residues. Trimming shortened V by 6 bases and J by 1 base, and 9 bases separated the two germline ends. Here the CDR3 DNA reads TGTGCCAGCAGGACAGGTGGGAACACCGGGGAGCTGTTTTTT. As protein: CASRTGGNTGELFF.

The rearrangement joins TRBV10-3 to TRBJ2-7; 11 positions match TRBD1. The V segment lost 4 bases and the J segment 4 bases; nucleotides outside the gene matches: 3. CDR3 length: 14 amino acids. In germline, CDR1 is ENHRY, CDR2 SYGVKD. CDR3 bases: TGTGCCATCAGTGGCCGGGACAGGGGGTACGAGCAGTACTTC. Encoded protein: CAISGRDRGYEQYF.

The chain joins TRBV11-2 to TRBJ2-7, with D perhaps given as TRBD1 or TRBD2 (5 bases each). The CDR3 sequence is 18 residues long. Trimming shortened V by 5 bases and J by 0 bases, and 23 bases separated the two germline ends. Germline CDR1 and CDR2: SGHAT and FQNNGV. This CDR3 reads CASSNAFRDGSPSYEQYF. CDR3 sequence (DNA): TGTGCCAGCAGCAACGCATTCCGGGACGGCAGCCCCTCCTACGAGCAGTACTTC. The complete variable domain, with remaining parts taken from reference TRBV11-2 and TRBJ2-7, reads EAGVAQSPRYKIIEKRQSVAFWCNPISGHATLYWYQQILGQGPKLLIQFQNNGVVDDSQLPKDRFSAERLKGVDSTLKIQPAKLEDSAVYLCASSNAFRDGSPSYEQYFGPGTRLTVT.

The J gene is TRBJ1-1, the V gene TRBV11-3; D uncertain. The V end was cut by 0 bases, the J end by 1 base, with 3 bases between. CDR3 size: 13 residues. Germline V gene sequence: CDR1 SGHNT, CDR2 YENEEA. CDR3 nucleotide sequence: TGTGCCAGCAGCTTAGAAGGGAACACTGAAGCTTTCTTT. It codes for CASSLEGNTEAFF.

V usage is TRBV7-6 and J usage is TRBJ1-1; the D is unclear. V shed 4 bases and J shed 2 bases, with 2 bases lying between them. The CDR3 extends over 11 amino acids. CDR1 is SGHVS and CDR2 is FNYEAQ in the germline V gene. This chain's CDR3 is CASSSNTEAFF. The CDR3 DNA is TGTGCCAGCAGCTCCAACACTGAAGCTTTCTTT.

V and J are TRBV19 and TRBJ2-2; 9 bases fit TRBD1. The CDR3 covers 17 residues. Trimming at V came to 4 bases and at J to 1 base, leaving 7 bases not matched to a gene. Germline-derived CDR1 and CDR2 are LNHDA and SQIVND (reference sequence). CDR3 loop: CASSSAPGQGNTGELFF. DNA for the CDR3: TGTGCCAGTAGTAGCGCCCCGGGACAGGGGAACACCGGGGAGCTGTTTTTT.

The V gene is TRBV28, the J gene TRBJ1-6, with 10 bases identical to TRBD1. The germline gives CDR1 MDHEN, CDR2 SYDVKM. V was pared by 3 bases and J by 9 bases, with 5 bases of the junction left unmatched. The CDR3 runs 15 residues. For the CDR3, the DNA is TGTGCCAGCAGTTTCGGGACAGGGGTTTTTTCACCCCTCCACTTT. It codes for CASSFGTGVFSPLHF.

The chain carries TRBV9 and TRBJ1-5; D call uncertain. This CDR3 has 13 amino acids. CDR1 is SGDLS and CDR2 is YYNGEE in the germline V gene. The V end was cut by 1 base, the J end by 4 bases, with 6 bases between. The CDR3 DNA reads TGTGCCAGCAGCGTAACGGGGAATCAGCCCCAGCATTTT. Protein sequence: CASSVTGNQPQHF.

This clone counts as medium-sized. The gene calls are TRBV25-1 and TRBJ2-1; maybe TRBD1 (5 bases). Germline V lookup: CDR1 MGHDK, CDR2 SYGVNS. This CDR3 region has 11 residues. Between the trimmed V and J ends, which lost 3 bases and 16 bases, there was a span of 13 bases. CDR3 nucleotide sequence: TGTGCCAGCAGTGATATCCAGGGTCACTTCTTC. Its protein product is CASSDIQGHFF.

This chain connects TRBV30 to TRBJ2-1, with D maybe TRBD1 (6 bases). The CDR3 has 12 residues. CDR1 is GTSNPN and CDR2 is SVGIG in the germline V gene (reference sequence). V gave up 1 base and J gave up 10 bases, with 11 bases separating them. The CDR3 spells CAWSDPTGEQFF. The CDR3 DNA follows: TGTGCCTGGAGTGACCCAACAGGGGAGCAGTTCTTC.

The J gene is TRBJ1-5, the V gene TRBV19; D call uncertain. V gave up 2 bases and J gave up 7 bases, with 9 bases separating them. The CDR3 runs to 13 residues. Germline CDR1 and CDR2: LNHDA and SQIVND (reference sequence). CDR3 DNA sequence: TGTGCCAGTAGTATATCACGTGAGCAGCCCCAGCATTTT. It translates to CASSISREQPQHF.

CDR3 bases: TGTGCCACCAGCAGAGATTTGGCAGCAACTAATGAAAAACTGTTTTTT. Translated: CATSRDLAATNEKLFF. The gene calls are TRBV15 and TRBJ1-4; D call uncertain. In germline, CDR1 is LNHNV, CDR2 YYDKDF (reference sequence). Between the trimmed V and J ends, which lost 0 bases and 0 bases, there was a span of 8 bases. The CDR3 loop spans 16 amino acids.

The chain carries TRBV5-1 and TRBJ1-4; TRBD1 might be the D (5 bases). Trimming shortened V by 4 bases and J by 8 bases, and 18 bases separated the two germline ends. The CDR3 totals 15 residues. From germline, CDR1 is SGHRS and CDR2 YFSETQ. The CDR3 loop is CASSGGASDGEKLFF. The CDR3 region has the DNA TGCGCCAGCAGCGGCGGGGCCAGCGATGGGGAAAAACTGTTTTTT.

This clone is medium-sized (0.01 to 0.1%). J is TRBJ2-2 and V is TRBV30; maybe TRBD2 (6 bases). The V gene's germline CDR1 is GTSNPN and CDR2 SVGIG (reference sequence). CDR3 length: 11 amino acids. Trimming shortened V by 5 bases and J by 7 bases, and 8 bases separated the two germline ends. CDR3 sequence: CAWGGGGELFF. The CDR3 DNA follows: TGTGCCTGGGGGGGAGGCGGGGAGCTGTTTTTT.

The V and J genes are TRBV7-8 and TRBJ1-2, with D uncertain. The V end lost 1 base, the J end lost 5 bases, and 8 bases lay between the germline ends. CDR1 is SGHVS, CDR2 FQNEAQ, per germline. The CDR3 extends over 13 amino acids. CDR3 DNA sequence: TGTGCCAGCAGCTTAGACATACGGTATGGCTACACCTTC. It yields the protein CASSLDIRYGYTF.

The chain couples TRBV5-6 to TRBJ2-3; D unresolved. Looked up from germline, CDR1 is SGHDT and CDR2 is YYEEEE. Deletions cut 4 bases from V and 2 bases from J, with 17 bases between. The CDR3 extends over 16 amino acids. This CDR3 is CASSLAGFTATDTQYF. The CDR3 bases are TGTGCCAGCAGCCTGGCCGGATTCACAGCCACAGATACGCAGTATTTT.

The chain couples TRBV5-8 to TRBJ2-7; 11 bases are shared with TRBD1. CDR3 length: 18 residues. From germline, CDR1 is SGHTS and CDR2 YDEGEE. Losses at the gene ends were 4 bases for V and 0 bases for J; bases not matched to a gene: 12. The DNA of the CDR3 is TGTGCCAGCAGCCAGGGACAGGGGGTTTGGGACTACTCCTACGAGCAGTACTTC. This translates into CASSQGQGVWDYSYEQYF.

DNA for the CDR3: TGTGCCAGCAGCAAGACTAGCGCAACATACTCCTACGAGCAGTACTTC. It encodes CASSKTSATYSYEQYF. The V call is TRBV5-4, the J call TRBJ2-7, with 8 bases fitting TRBD2. Looked up from germline, CDR1 is SGHNT and CDR2 is YYREEE (reference sequence). The CDR3 runs to 16 residues. The V segment lost 4 bases and the J segment 0 bases; nucleotides outside the gene matches: 9.

In this sample, this clone turned up once. This chain links TRBV27 with TRBJ1-3, with 8 bases matching TRBD1. The CDR3 sequence is 15 residues long. The trim removed 4 bases at V and 4 bases at J, leaving 6 bases unmatched. Germline-derived CDR1 and CDR2 are MNHEY and SMNVEV (reference sequence). CDR3 DNA: TGTGCCAGCAGTTCCGGCAGGGGGCTCGGAAACACCATATATTTT. Amino acids: CASSSGRGLGNTIYF.

The chain carries TRBV19 and TRBJ2-1; 8 nucleotides align to TRBD1. This CDR3 region has 16 residues. After removal of 7 bases from V and 6 bases from J, the junction contained 14 bases not matched to a gene. Germline V gene data show CDR1 as LNHDA and CDR2 as SQIVND (reference sequence). In nucleotides, the CDR3 is TGTGCCAGTACCAACACTTGGCAGGGGGCTTTCAATGAGCAGTTCTTC. Translating gives CASTNTWQGAFNEQFF.

The rearrangement uses TRBV28 and TRBJ2-3, with 14 bases that match TRBD2. V was clipped by 6 bases and J by 0 bases; unmatched bases: 5. The CDR3 extends over 17 amino acids. Germline lookup yields CDR1 MDHEN and CDR2 SYDVKM. As DNA, the CDR3 is TGTGCCAGCAGCGGACTAGCGGGAGGCGGGAGCACAGATACGCAGTATTTT. It encodes CASSGLAGGGSTDTQYF.

The V gene is TRBV14, the J gene TRBJ2-1, with TRBD2 identical over 8 bases. From germline, CDR1 is SGHDN and CDR2 FVKESK. The CDR3 spans 17 residues. With 2 bases clipped from V and 4 bases from J, the junction kept 10 bases outside the gene matches. The CDR3 sequence is CASSQFFTSGIYNEQFF. The CDR3 nucleotides read TGTGCCAGCAGCCAATTTTTCACTAGCGGTATATACAATGAGCAGTTCTTC. Variable domain in full (rest from reference TRBV14 and TRBJ2-1): EAGVTQFPSHSVIEKGQTVTLRCDPISGHDNLYWYRRVMGKEIKFLLHFVKESKQDESGMPNNRFLAERTGGTYSTLKVQPAELEDSGVYFCASSQFFTSGIYNEQFFGPGTRLTVL.

The chain combines TRBV11-2 with TRBJ2-7; D tentatively fits TRBD1 or TRBD2 (5 bases each). V was trimmed by 5 bases and J by 0 bases, leaving 11 bases between them. CDR1 and CDR2 from the germline V gene are SGHAT and FQNNGV. This CDR3 has 14 amino acids. CDR3 in amino acids: CASSVGTGSYEQYF. The CDR3 DNA reads TGTGCCAGCAGCGTCGGGACCGGCTCCTACGAGCAGTACTTC.

This clone was seen a single time. The chain links TRBV28 to TRBJ2-3; D is uncertain. Trimming left V 2 bases short and J 2 bases short, with 11 bases between. Germline V gene sequence: CDR1 MDHEN, CDR2 SYDVKM. The CDR3 has 15 amino acids. For the CDR3, the DNA is TGTGCCAGCAGTTTAGGCCAGTCCCTCACAGATACGCAGTATTTT. Translating it yields CASSLGQSLTDTQYF.

The chain has TRBV29-1 and TRBJ1-6; D is ambiguous. V gave up 5 bases and J gave up 6 bases, with 17 bases separating them. Germline CDR1 is SQVTM and CDR2 is ANQGSEA. The CDR3 spans 15 residues. In nucleotides, the CDR3 is TGCAGCGTTCAGGTTGGGCGGAATTCTAATTCACCCCTCCACTTT. Translated: CSVQVGRNSNSPLHF. Complete variable domain (other parts from reference TRBV29-1 and TRBJ1-6): SAVISQKPSRDICQRGTSLTIQCQVDSQVTMMFWYRQQPGQSLTLIATANQGSEATYESGFVIDKFPISRPNLTFSTLTVSNMSPEDSSIYLCSVQVGRNSNSPLHFGNGTRLTVT.

This chain uses TRBV29-1 with TRBJ2-1, with a tentative D call TRBD2 (6 bases). Germline V CDR1 and CDR2: SQVTM, ANQGSEA. This CDR3 has 16 amino acids. V lost 0 bases and J lost 0, with 12 bases in between. CDR3 coding DNA: TGCAGCGTTGAAGATCCGGGGGTGAGCTCCTACAATGAGCAGTTCTTC. Translation: CSVEDPGVSSYNEQFF.

This chain joins TRBV16 and TRBJ1-3; maybe TRBD1 (6 bases). Germline V gives CDR1 KGHSY, CDR2 FQNENV. V was clipped by 0 bases and J by 4 bases, with 16 bases between them. This CDR3 is 17 amino acids long. The CDR3 nucleotides are TGTGCCAGCAGCCAATCTACCCTCACAGGGAACGGAAACACCATATATTTT. Protein product: CASSQSTLTGNGNTIYF.